This T cell receptor beta chain was captured in a study of STAT5B mutations in CD4+ large granular lymphocyte leukemia. Across the study: CD8+ depletion followed by anti-CD4 microbead selection was applied to cryopreserved cells.

Only in-frame clones appear in the TCRdb table, and some are missing; sequencing was by immunoSEQ multiplex PCR. The sample shows 440 or so clones, roughly 54% of them seen only once. The CDR3 totals 15 residues. The germline V gene encodes CDR1 SGHRS and CDR2 YFSETQ. V shed 5 bases, J shed 12 bases, and the junction held 15 bases outside the gene matches. This rearrangement joins TRBV5-1 to TRBJ1-4; 8 bases map to TRBD1. Sequenced sample: PBMCs. The TCR comes from an older woman with CD4+ T-cell large granular lymphocyte leukemia. The CDR3 sequence is CASSSGQGKQGELFF. CDR3 DNA: TGCGCCAGCAGTTCCGGACAGGGCAAACAAGGGGAACTGTTTTTT.